This T cell receptor (beta chain) was sequenced for a study of sequential checkpoint blockade in melanoma. Study-wide context: First-line arms were nivolumab then ipilimumab, or the reverse, randomized 1:1. Maintenance nivolumab came after either treatment sequence.

V was cut by 5 bases and J by 4 bases, with 14 bases left in between. The CDR3 length is 14 residues. Germline lookup yields CDR1 MNHNY and CDR2 SVGAGI (reference sequence). The assay was immunoSEQ multiplex PCR, and TCRdb's table has in-frame clones only and misses some. Of more than 15,000 clones listed, approximately 77% are singletons. The treatment is: randomized to nivolumab then ipilimumab (arm A) or the reverse (arm B). DNA-damaging chemotherapy had not been given to any patient beforehand. Sorted cells were live CD3+CD8+, lacking CD19 and CD56, from PBMCs. The rearrangement joins TRBV6-6 to TRBJ1-1, with D perhaps matching TRBD1 (5 bases). Sequencing used CD8+ T cells sorted from blood (inferred from file names), obtained from a patient given nivolumab and ipilimumab in sequence. This TCR derives from a human donor with melanoma. The CDR3 loop is CASSQSQVGTEAFF. Written as DNA, the CDR3 is TGTGCCAGCAGTCAATCACAGGTTGGCACTGAAGCTTTCTTT.